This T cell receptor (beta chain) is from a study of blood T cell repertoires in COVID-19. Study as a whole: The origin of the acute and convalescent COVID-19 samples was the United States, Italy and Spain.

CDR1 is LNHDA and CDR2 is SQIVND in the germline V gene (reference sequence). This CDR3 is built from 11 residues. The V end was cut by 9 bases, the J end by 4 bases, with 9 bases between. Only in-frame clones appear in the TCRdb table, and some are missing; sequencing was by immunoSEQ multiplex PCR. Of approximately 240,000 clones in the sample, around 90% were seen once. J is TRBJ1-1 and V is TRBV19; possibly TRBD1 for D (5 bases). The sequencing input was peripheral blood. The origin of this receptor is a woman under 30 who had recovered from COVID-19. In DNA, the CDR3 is TGTGCCAGCCTGGGGGGCACTGAAGCTTTCTTT. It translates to CASLGGTEAFF.